Here is one T cell receptor beta chain with its context. The antigen remains undetermined. These data come from a study of PD-1 blockade in classical Hodgkin lymphoma. About the research overall: Once every 2 weeks, patients received intravenous nivolumab at 3 mg/kg.

Time point reported: cycle 4 day 1 (C4D1), after around six weeks of nivolumab. Brentuximab vedotin exposure varied among the patients, all of whom had relapsed after autologous stem cell transplantation. Complete response, partial response or progressive disease was recorded as best response. Profiling relied on immunoSEQ multiplex PCR, and the TCRdb table lists in-frame clones only, not all of them. This sample carries under 45,000 clones, around 74% of them seen once, and the ten largest clones take approximately 2.6%. Trimming took off 4 bases at V and 4 bases at J, with 9 bases between the two ends. The CDR3 length is 12 residues. CDR1 and CDR2 (germline): SQVTM, ANQGSEA. Study-level points and caveats: In newly diagnosed patients, baseline TCR diversity was reportedly below that of healthy donors.

The chain combines TRBV29-1 with TRBJ2-3; unclear D gene. This sequence originates from a human donor with classical Hodgkin lymphoma. Sequencing was performed on peripheral blood mononuclear cells (PBMCs), taken before the fourth cycle of nivolumab. The DNA for the CDR3 is TGCAGCGTTGTCGTGCATCCAGATACGCAGTATTTT. It codes for CSVVVHPDTQYF.